The next 27 T cell receptor beta chains were all read from a single sample in a study of response to subunit inactivated influenza vaccine. TCRdb reanalysed the RT-PCR reads using MiXCR and keeps one entry per CDR3 protein. The table records hundreds of thousands of distinct CDR3 sequences, less than 20% of them present only once. This specimen consisted of PBMCs from blood, obtained approximately 5 days after vaccination. Receptor source: a man aged 50 or older who received an inactivated influenza vaccine.

This clonotype was seen a few times. The V gene is TRBV9, the J gene TRBJ2-2; 11 bases agree with TRBD2. Germline values: CDR1 SGDLS, CDR2 YYNGEE. CDR3 length: 14 residues. Unmatched junction bases numbered 1, after V lost 3 bases and J lost 6 bases. The CDR3 loop is CASSELAGAGELFF. The CDR3 DNA reads TGTGCCAGCAGCGAACTAGCGGGAGCCGGGGAGCTGTTTTTT. The complete variable domain, with remaining parts taken from reference TRBV9 and TRBJ2-2, reads DSGVTQTPKHLITATGQRVTLRCSPRSGDLSVYWYQQSLDQGLQFLIQYYNGEERAKGNILERFSAQQFPDLHSELNLSSLELGDSALYFCASSELAGAGELFFGEGSRLTVL.

This sequence joins TRBV9 and TRBJ2-3; 8 positions match TRBD2. V trimming: 2 bases; J trimming: 7 bases; junction bases outside the gene matches: 6. CDR3 length: 14 amino acids. Looked up from germline, CDR1 is SGDLS and CDR2 is YYNGEE. The CDR3 nucleotides are TGTGCCAGCAGCGTCTCGAGCGGGGGAAATACGCAGTATTTT. Translation: CASSVSSGGNTQYF.

This clonotype came up a few times. The J gene is TRBJ2-1, the V gene TRBV9, with 11 bases lining up with TRBD2. Looked up from germline, CDR1 is SGDLS and CDR2 is YYNGEE. The V segment lost 3 bases and the J segment 7 bases; nucleotides outside the gene matches: 6. This CDR3 contains 15 residues. The CDR3 loop is CASSGTSGSRNEQFF. CDR3 in DNA: TGTGCCAGCAGCGGAACTAGCGGGAGTAGGAATGAGCAGTTCTTC.

The chain has TRBV6-5 and TRBJ2-7; 11 nucleotides align to TRBD2. The ends lost 1 base at V and 3 bases at J; junction bases unmatched: 2. Germline V gene sequence: CDR1 MNHEY, CDR2 SVGAGI. The CDR3 runs 15 residues. The CDR3 loop reads CASSYYGTSGYEQYF. CDR3 bases: TGTGCCAGCAGTTACTATGGGACTAGCGGCTACGAGCAGTACTTC.

V is TRBV5-1 and J is TRBJ2-5; D gene ambiguous. The CDR3 sequence is 14 residues long. V shed 2 bases and J shed 4 bases, with 12 bases lying between them. The germline V gene encodes CDR1 SGHRS and CDR2 YFSETQ. In DNA form, the CDR3 reads TGCGCCAGCAGCTTACCTGGGCTCGGAGAGACCCAGTACTTC. Protein: CASSLPGLGETQYF. The full variable domain, with the rest looked up from reference TRBV5-1 and TRBJ2-5, is KAGVTQTPRYLIKTRGQQVTLSCSPISGHRSVSWYQQTPGQGLQFLFEYFSETQRNKGNFPGRFSGRQFSNSRSEMNVSTLELGDSALYLCASSLPGLGETQYFGPGTRLLVL.

The J gene is TRBJ1-1, the V gene TRBV10-3; 7 bases agree with TRBD1. V trimming: 2 bases; J trimming: 2 bases; junction bases outside the gene matches: 5. Germline CDR1 reads ENHRY; CDR2 reads SYGVKD. This CDR3 has 15 amino acids. The chain's CDR3 is CAISEGPGGNTEAFF. As DNA, the CDR3 is TGTGCCATCAGTGAGGGGCCAGGGGGTAACACTGAAGCTTTCTTT.

The sample holds many counts of this clonotype. The chain employs TRBV12-3 or TRBV12-4 and TRBJ2-1, with D uncertain. Trimming took 0 bases from V and 6 from J, leaving 3 bases between them. CDR3 length equals 12 residues. CDR3 DNA: TGTGCCAGCAGTTTAGCAGCCAATGAGCAGTTCTTC. Translated: CASSLAANEQFF.

The V gene is TRBV18, the J gene TRBJ1-2, with 11 nucleotides matching TRBD1. The V segment lost 4 bases and the J segment 7 bases; nucleotides outside the gene matches: 8. CDR3 length: 15 residues. Germline-derived CDR1 and CDR2 are KGHSH and LQKENI. The CDR3 region has the DNA TGTGCCAGCTCACTTACCGGGACAGGGGGTTCTGGCTACACCTTC. Protein sequence: CASSLTGTGGSGYTF.

This clonotype was seen a handful of times. This chain uses TRBV6-5 with TRBJ1-1; D may be TRBD1 (6 bases). The CDR3 sequence is 17 residues long. Trimming removed 2 bases from V and 4 bases from J, with 20 bases in between. Germline-derived CDR1 and CDR2 are MNHEY and SVGAGI. CDR3 sequence: CASSYRDTSRIFTEAFF. CDR3 sequence (DNA): TGTGCCAGCAGTTACAGGGACACTTCAAGAATTTTCACTGAAGCTTTCTTT.

V usage is TRBV20-1 and J usage is TRBJ2-5; D may be TRBD2 (6 bases). The V gene's germline CDR1 is DFQATT and CDR2 SNEGSKA (reference sequence). V was shortened by 0 bases and J by 4 bases, with 12 bases between the two germline ends. The CDR3 sequence is 14 residues long. CDR3: CSARDRRRAETQYF. In nucleotides, the CDR3 is TGCAGTGCTAGAGATCGCCGGAGGGCAGAGACCCAGTACTTC.

This clonotype has just a few counts. V usage is TRBV29-1 and J usage is TRBJ2-1; TRBD1 aligns across 8 bases. V was pared by 4 bases and J by 0 bases, with 14 bases of the junction left unmatched. From germline, CDR1 is SQVTM and CDR2 ANQGSEA. The CDR3 is 18 amino acids. CDR3 amino acids: CSVGGQDGFFSSYNEQFF. The CDR3, as DNA: TGCAGCGTTGGGGGACAGGACGGATTTTTTAGCTCCTACAATGAGCAGTTCTTC.

The CDR3 DNA follows: TGTGCCAGCAGCATAGGGACAGTCAGCACAGATACGCAGTATTTT. Its translation is CASSIGTVSTDTQYF. The rearrangement uses TRBV7-2 and TRBJ2-3; 7 nucleotides line up with TRBD1. This CDR3 region has 15 residues. From germline, CDR1 is SGHTA and CDR2 FQGNSA. Trimming took 5 bases from V and 0 from J; bases not matched to a gene: 5.

CDR3 DNA: TGTGCCACCAGCAGAGGCGGCGGGACAGGGGGCCGGGAGACCCAGTACTTC. Residues: CATSRGGGTGGRETQYF. The chain has TRBV15 and TRBJ2-5; 12 nucleotides match TRBD1. CDR1 and CDR2 from the germline V gene are LNHNV and YYDKDF (reference sequence). The CDR3 length is 17 residues. V lost 1 base, J lost 5 bases, and 8 bases stayed unmatched.

The table lists this clonotype with a few counts. The rearrangement links TRBV6-1 to TRBJ1-1; 7 nucleotides match TRBD1. The CDR3 has 15 residues. The ends lost 9 bases at V and 4 bases at J; junction bases unmatched: 14. CDR1 is MNHNS, CDR2 SASEGT, per germline. This CDR3 is CASNREGQVSTEAFF. CDR3 DNA sequence: TGTGCCAGTAACCGAGAAGGACAGGTTAGCACTGAAGCTTTCTTT.

V usage is TRBV7-9 and J usage is TRBJ1-1; D is unclear. Germline V gene sequence: CDR1 SEHNR, CDR2 FQNEAQ (reference sequence). The CDR3 loop spans 16 amino acids. V lost 1 base and J 0 bases, leaving 12 bases between the germline ends. CDR3 loop: CASSLDGNFLNTEAFF. CDR3 nucleotides: TGTGCCAGCAGCTTAGATGGGAACTTCCTGAACACTGAAGCTTTCTTT.

The sample holds many counts of this clonotype. This chain connects TRBV10-3 to TRBJ2-7; no firm D call. This CDR3 is 15 amino acids long. Trimming cost V 3 bases and J 0 bases, with 12 bases left between them. Germline loops: CDR1 ENHRY, CDR2 SYGVKD. The CDR3 DNA follows: TGTGCCATCAGTGACGTCCAGCAAGGCTCCTACGAGCAGTACTTC. Residues: CAISDVQQGSYEQYF.

This clonotype was observed at least ten times. This chain uses TRBV4-1 with TRBJ1-1, with D unresolved. The V and J ends lost 0 bases and 1 base respectively, with 6 bases between them. The CDR3 extends over 14 amino acids. The V gene's germline CDR1 is MGHRA and CDR2 YSYEKL. This CDR3 is CASSQDNRNTEAFF. The DNA for the CDR3 is TGCGCCAGCAGCCAAGATAATAGGAACACTGAAGCTTTCTTT.

This clonotype was seen repeatedly, ten times or more. This CDR3 is CASRLSGTANTGELFF. The CDR3 DNA is TGTGCCAGCAGACTATCCGGGACAGCGAACACCGGGGAGCTGTTTTTT. V is TRBV12-3 or TRBV12-4 and J is TRBJ2-2; 7 bases align to TRBD1. The length of the CDR3 is 16 residues. Trimming removed 6 bases from V and 0 bases from J; junction bases left unmatched: 7.

Worth noting for this clonotype: A read error is possible here, since a much larger clone lies one base away. J is TRBJ1-1 and V is TRBV4-1; weak D call: TRBD1 (5 bases). Germline CDR1 MGHRA, CDR2 YSYEKL. The CDR3 sequence is 15 residues long. CDR3 sequence reads: CASRQEGTVNTEAFF. The CDR3 DNA sequence: TGCGCCAGCAGACAAGAAGGGACGGTGAACACTGAAGCTTTCTTT.

This clonotype turned up a few times. The rearrangement uses TRBV7-2 and TRBJ1-2, with D possibly TRBD1 on 5 matching bases. The V end lost 1 base, the J end lost 4 bases, and 16 bases lay between the germline ends. Looked up from germline, CDR1 is SGHTA and CDR2 is FQGNSA. This CDR3 spans 16 amino acids. The CDR3 protein is CASSLEGRGPIYGYTF. The CDR3 coding sequence is TGTGCCAGCAGCTTAGAGGGCCGGGGACCCATCTATGGCTACACCTTC.

The chain links TRBV7-8 to TRBJ2-1; D gene uncertain. The CDR3 covers 15 residues. V was clipped by 5 bases and J by 1 base, with 12 bases between them. Germline CDR1 reads SGHVS; CDR2 reads FQNEAQ. The CDR3 here is CASSPPPSSYNEQFF. CDR3 nucleotides: TGTGCCAGCAGCCCCCCCCCTTCTTCCTACAATGAGCAGTTCTTC.

The chain is built from TRBV7-9 and TRBJ2-5, with D perhaps matching TRBD1 or TRBD2 (6 bases each). Trimming removed 5 bases at V and 5 bases at J, with 12 bases between. The CDR3 length is 13 residues. Germline V gene sequence: CDR1 SEHNR, CDR2 FQNEAQ (reference sequence). CDR3 sequence reads: CASSATGGETQYF. CDR3 in DNA: TGTGCCAGCAGCGCTACCGGGGGCGAGACCCAGTACTTC. Complete variable domain (other parts from reference TRBV7-9 and TRBJ2-5): DTGVSQNPRHKITKRGQNVTFRCDPISEHNRLYWYRQTLGQGPEFLTYFQNEAQLEKSRLLSDRFSAERPKGSFSTLEIQRTEQGDSAMYLCASSATGGETQYFGPGTRLLVL.

This clonotype showed up just a few times. The limits of the CDR3 on the DNA are not certain, so only TCRdb's listed CDR3 is given. The V call is TRBV28, the J call TRBJ1-2; the table calls TRBD1, which could not be checked here. The CDR3 has 15 amino acids, counting both end residues. Germline values: CDR1 MDHEN, CDR2 SYDVKM. The CDR3 sequence: CASSLMVSAPGGYTF.

V gene TRBV9 combines with J gene TRBJ2-7, with D possibly matching TRBD1 (5 bases). In germline, CDR1 is SGDLS, CDR2 YYNGEE. V lost 0 bases and J lost 5, with 12 bases in between. The CDR3 has 14 amino acids. The CDR3 region is CASSVAPGLDEQYF. CDR3 coding DNA: TGTGCCAGCAGCGTAGCTCCAGGGCTGGACGAGCAGTACTTC.

This clonotype was detected only a few times. The chain couples TRBV5-6 to TRBJ2-4; maybe TRBD1 (6 bases). This CDR3 contains 16 residues. Trimming removed 4 bases from V and 0 bases from J, with 14 bases in between. Germline loops: CDR1 SGHDT, CDR2 YYEEEE. The CDR3 region is CASSVDRLLAKNIQYF. CDR3 sequence (DNA): TGTGCCAGCAGCGTGGACAGACTATTAGCCAAAAACATTCAGTACTTC.

V is TRBV7-8 and J is TRBJ1-5, with a possible D match to TRBD1 (6 bases). There are 15 residues in the CDR3. Germline lookup yields CDR1 SGHVS and CDR2 FQNEAQ. Trimming stripped 5 bases from V and 3 bases from J, with 14 bases between. CDR3 coding DNA: TGTGCCAGCAGCCCATTTAGGGGGATCAATCAGCCCCAGCATTTT. Protein: CASSPFRGINQPQHF.

The rearrangement uses TRBV7-2 and TRBJ1-2, with a possible D match to TRBD1 (6 bases). Germline CDR1 and CDR2: SGHTA and FQGNSA. This CDR3 has 15 residues. The V end was cut by 5 bases, the J end by 6 bases, with 19 bases between. DNA for the CDR3: TGTGCCAGCAGCCCTCAGGGGCCAAAGAAGGATGGCTACACCTTC. Its translation is CASSPQGPKKDGYTF.